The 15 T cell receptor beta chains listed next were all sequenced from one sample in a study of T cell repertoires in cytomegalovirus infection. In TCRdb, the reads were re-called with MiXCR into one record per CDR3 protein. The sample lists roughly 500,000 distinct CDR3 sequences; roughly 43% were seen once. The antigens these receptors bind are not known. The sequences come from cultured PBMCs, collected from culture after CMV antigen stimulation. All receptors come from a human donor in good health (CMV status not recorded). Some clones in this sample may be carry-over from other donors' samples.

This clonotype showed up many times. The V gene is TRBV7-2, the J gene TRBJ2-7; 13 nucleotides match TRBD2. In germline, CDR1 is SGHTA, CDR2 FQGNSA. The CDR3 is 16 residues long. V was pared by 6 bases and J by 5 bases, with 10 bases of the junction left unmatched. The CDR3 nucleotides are TGTGCCAGCAGTCGTCAACTAGCGGGGGGGCCCCACGAGCAGTACTTC. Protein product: CASSRQLAGGPHEQYF. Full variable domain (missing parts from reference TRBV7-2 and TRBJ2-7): GAGVSQSPSNKVTEKGKDVELRCDPISGHTALYWYRQSLGQGLEFLIYFQGNSAPDKSGLPSDRFSAERTGGSVSTLTIQRTQQEDSAVYLCASSRQLAGGPHEQYFGPGTRLTVT.

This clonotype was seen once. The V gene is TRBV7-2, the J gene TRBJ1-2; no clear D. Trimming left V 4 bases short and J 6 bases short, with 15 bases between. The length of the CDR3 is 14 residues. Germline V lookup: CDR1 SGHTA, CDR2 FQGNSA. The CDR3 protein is CASSSGREDHGYTF. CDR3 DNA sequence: TGTGCCAGCAGCTCCGGCCGGGAAGACCATGGCTACACCTTC.

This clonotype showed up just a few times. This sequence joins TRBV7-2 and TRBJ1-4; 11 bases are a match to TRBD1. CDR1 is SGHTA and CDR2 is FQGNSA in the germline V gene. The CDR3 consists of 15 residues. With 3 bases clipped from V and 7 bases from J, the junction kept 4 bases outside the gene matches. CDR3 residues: CASSFWTGGSEKLFF. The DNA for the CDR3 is TGTGCCAGCAGCTTCTGGACAGGGGGCTCTGAAAAACTGTTTTTT.

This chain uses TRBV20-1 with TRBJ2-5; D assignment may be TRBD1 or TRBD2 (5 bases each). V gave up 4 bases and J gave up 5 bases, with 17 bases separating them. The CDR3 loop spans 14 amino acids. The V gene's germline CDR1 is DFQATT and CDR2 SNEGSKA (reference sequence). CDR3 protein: CSAIGTDGLETQYF. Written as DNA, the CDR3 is TGCAGTGCTATTGGGACGGATGGTTTGGAGACCCAGTACTTC.

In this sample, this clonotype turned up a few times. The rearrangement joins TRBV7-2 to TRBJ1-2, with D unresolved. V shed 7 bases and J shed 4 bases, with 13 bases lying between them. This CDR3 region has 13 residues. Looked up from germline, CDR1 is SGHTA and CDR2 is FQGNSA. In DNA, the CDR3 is TGTGCCAGCACGGGTCCCGCTCTCTATGGCTACACCTTC. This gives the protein CASTGPALYGYTF.

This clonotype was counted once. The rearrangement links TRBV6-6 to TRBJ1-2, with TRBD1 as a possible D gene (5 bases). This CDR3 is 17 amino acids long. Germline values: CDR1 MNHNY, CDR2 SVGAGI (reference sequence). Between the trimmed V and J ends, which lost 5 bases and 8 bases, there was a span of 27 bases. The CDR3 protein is CASSAARGAPAGEGYTF. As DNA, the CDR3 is TGTGCCAGCAGTGCCGCGAGGGGCGCACCCGCCGGAGAAGGCTACACCTTC.

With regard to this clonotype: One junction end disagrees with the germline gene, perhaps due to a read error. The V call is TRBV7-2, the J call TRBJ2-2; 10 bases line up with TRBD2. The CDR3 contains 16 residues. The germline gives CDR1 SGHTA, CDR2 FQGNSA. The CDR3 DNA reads TGTGCCGGCAGCTTCAGCGGGGGGGCGGGCACCGGGGAGCTGTTTTTT. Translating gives CAGSFSGGAGTGELFF.

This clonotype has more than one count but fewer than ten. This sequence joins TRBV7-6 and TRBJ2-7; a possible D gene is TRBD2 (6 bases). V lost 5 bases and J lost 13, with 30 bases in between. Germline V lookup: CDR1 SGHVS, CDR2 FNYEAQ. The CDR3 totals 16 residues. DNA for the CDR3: TGTGCCAGCAGCCAAATCCCGTCCCGGGACTTCCTTCCGGGTTACTTC. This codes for CASSQIPSRDFLPGYF.

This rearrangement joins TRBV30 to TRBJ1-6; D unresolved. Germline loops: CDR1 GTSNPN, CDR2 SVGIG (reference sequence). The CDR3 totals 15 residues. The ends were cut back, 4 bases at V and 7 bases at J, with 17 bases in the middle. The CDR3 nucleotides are TGTGCCTGGAAGAAGCCGGACCAAGAGAATTCACCCCTCCACTTT. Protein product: CAWKKPDQENSPLHF.

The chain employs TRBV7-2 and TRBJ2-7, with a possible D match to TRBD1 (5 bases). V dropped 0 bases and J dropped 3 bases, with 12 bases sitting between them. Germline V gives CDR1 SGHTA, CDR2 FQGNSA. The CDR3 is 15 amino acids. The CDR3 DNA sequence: TGTGCCAGCAGCTTAGCAGCCGACAGCTACTACGAGCAGTACTTC. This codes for CASSLAADSYYEQYF.

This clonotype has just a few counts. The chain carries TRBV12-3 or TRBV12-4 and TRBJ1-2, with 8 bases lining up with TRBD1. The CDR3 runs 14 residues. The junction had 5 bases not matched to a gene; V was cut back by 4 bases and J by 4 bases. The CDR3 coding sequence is TGTGCCAGCAGTTCCCAAGGGACAGGCTATGGCTACACCTTC. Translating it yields CASSSQGTGYGYTF.

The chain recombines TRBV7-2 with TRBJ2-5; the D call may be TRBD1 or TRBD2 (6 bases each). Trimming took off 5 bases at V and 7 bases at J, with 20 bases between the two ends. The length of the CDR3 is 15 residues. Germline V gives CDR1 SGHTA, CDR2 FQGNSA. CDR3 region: CASSPTRGGSGTQYF. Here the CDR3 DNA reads TGTGCCAGCAGCCCAACCCGAGGGGGGTCGGGGACCCAGTACTTC.

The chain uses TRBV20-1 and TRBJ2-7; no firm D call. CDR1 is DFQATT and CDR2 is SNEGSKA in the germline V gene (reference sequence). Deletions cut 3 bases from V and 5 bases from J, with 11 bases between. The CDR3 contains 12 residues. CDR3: CSASVVRNEQYF. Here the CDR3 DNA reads TGCAGTGCTAGTGTCGTGCGTAACGAGCAGTACTTC.

The CDR3 spells CASSSTGAKNIQYF. DNA of the CDR3: TGTGCCAGCAGCTCTACAGGGGCCAAAAACATTCAGTACTTC. The chain recombines TRBV7-2 with TRBJ2-4; tentatively, D is TRBD1 (6 bases). The CDR3 consists of 14 residues. V dropped 4 bases and J dropped 1 base, with 8 bases sitting between them. Germline assignment: CDR1 SGHTA and CDR2 FQGNSA.

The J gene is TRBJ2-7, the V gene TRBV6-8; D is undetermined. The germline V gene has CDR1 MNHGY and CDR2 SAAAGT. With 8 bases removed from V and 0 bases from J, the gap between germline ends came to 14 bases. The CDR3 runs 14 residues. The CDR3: CASGWHSLSYEQYF. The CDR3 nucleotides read TGTGCCAGCGGGTGGCATTCCCTCTCCTACGAGCAGTACTTC.